The 22 T cell receptor beta chains listed next were all sequenced from one sample in a study of Ad26.COV2.S vaccination and SARS-CoV-2 variants. TCRdb's copy holds only in-frame clones and misses some; the assay was immunoSEQ multiplex PCR. The table shows just over 350,000 clones, with 92% occurring only once. Sequencing was performed on peripheral blood, taken after recovery from COVID-19. These receptors were obtained from a human donor who had recovered from COVID-19.

The rearrangement joins TRBV19 to TRBJ1-5; a possible D gene is TRBD1 (6 bases). This CDR3 has 14 amino acids. The ends were cut back, 5 bases at V and 7 bases at J, with 15 bases in the middle. Germline-derived CDR1 and CDR2 are LNHDA and SQIVND (reference sequence). The CDR3 DNA reads as TGTGCCAGTAGTTCCCTCTCGACAGGACAGCCCCAGCATTTT. Its protein is CASSSLSTGQPQHF.

The chain couples TRBV18 to TRBJ1-5, with 9 bases matching TRBD1. The germline CDR1 and CDR2 sequences are KGHSH and LQKENI. This CDR3 contains 14 residues. V trimming: 4 bases; J trimming: 2 bases; junction bases outside the gene matches: 0. CDR3 sequence (DNA): TGTGCCAGCTCACGGGACAGGGGCAATCAGCCCCAGCATTTT. Encoded protein: CASSRDRGNQPQHF.

The chain couples TRBV19 to TRBJ1-1; D not resolved. The CDR3 length is 15 residues. In germline, CDR1 is LNHDA, CDR2 SQIVND (reference sequence). V gave up 1 base and J gave up 0 bases, with 9 bases separating them. For the CDR3, the DNA is TGTGCCAGTAGTATAGGTCCGGATATGAACACTGAAGCTTTCTTT. Protein product: CASSIGPDMNTEAFF.

This clone was detected once. The V and J genes are TRBV7-2 and TRBJ2-5; tentative D call: TRBD2 (5 bases). Trimming removed 5 bases at V and 3 bases at J, with 16 bases between. The germline V gene encodes CDR1 SGHTA and CDR2 FQGNSA. CDR3 length: 15 amino acids. This CDR3 is CASSLYTGSKETQYF. As DNA, the CDR3 is TGTGCCAGCAGCCTTTATACGGGGAGTAAAGAGACCCAGTACTTC.

The chain combines TRBV23-1 with TRBJ2-3; D might be TRBD2 (7 bases). TRBV23-1 carries the ORF label, with uncertain function. CDR3 size: 14 residues. V was shortened by 8 bases and J by 4 bases, with 16 bases between the two germline ends. The CDR3 DNA reads TGCGCCAGCCTAAGGGGGGAGGGACCAGATACGCAGTATTTT. It yields the protein CASLRGEGPDTQYF.

This chain links TRBV19 with TRBJ2-3; D is unresolved. This CDR3 contains 14 residues. V was shortened by 1 base and J by 3 bases, with 8 bases between the two germline ends. The germline CDR1 and CDR2 sequences are LNHDA and SQIVND (reference sequence). CDR3 nucleotide sequence: TGTGCCAGTAGTATAGGTCTACCTACAGATACGCAGTATTTT. Protein: CASSIGLPTDTQYF.

The chain combines TRBV4-3 with TRBJ1-6, with TRBD1 identical over 8 bases. The CDR3 is made up of 17 amino acids. The trim removed 0 bases at V and 7 bases at J, leaving 8 bases unmatched. Germline CDR1 reads LGHNA; CDR2 reads YSLEER. The CDR3 DNA sequence: TGCGCCAGCAGCCAAGAAGGGGCAGGGGGCTGGAATTCACCCCTCCACTTT. Translating it yields CASSQEGAGGWNSPLHF.

This chain joins TRBV7-3 and TRBJ1-5; no clear D. The CDR3 contains 13 residues. Germline-derived CDR1 and CDR2 are SGHTA and FQGTGA. V lost 2 bases and J lost 7, with 9 bases in between. The CDR3 coding sequence is TGTGCCAGCAGCTTAGGAGCGGGACAGCCCCAGCATTTT. Protein sequence: CASSLGAGQPQHF.

This clone came up once. J is TRBJ2-2 and V is TRBV9; TRBD2 matches at 10 bases. This CDR3 has 18 amino acids. After removal of 6 bases from V and 5 bases from J, the junction contained 16 bases not matched to a gene. Germline CDR1 SGDLS, CDR2 YYNGEE. The CDR3 DNA reads as TGTGCCAGCACTTGGGCTCCCCAGCGGGGGGGCGGTACCGGGGAGCTGTTTTTT. This encodes CASTWAPQRGGGTGELFF.

The CDR3 loop is CASRPAGYYEQYF. DNA of the CDR3: TGTGCCAGCAGGCCGGCGGGTTACTACGAGCAGTACTTC. The chain links TRBV12-3 or TRBV12-4 to TRBJ2-7; D might be TRBD2 (5 bases). V shed 6 bases and J shed 3 bases, with 12 bases lying between them. CDR3 length: 13 amino acids.

The chain links TRBV29-1 to TRBJ1-2; a possible D gene is TRBD1 (6 bases). V lost 6 bases and J 5 bases, leaving 19 bases between the germline ends. Germline V gives CDR1 SQVTM, CDR2 ANQGSEA. This CDR3 has 14 residues. The CDR3 sequence is CSVQTGSLDYGYTF. In nucleotides, the CDR3 is TGCAGCGTACAGACAGGAAGTTTAGATTATGGCTACACCTTC.

V gene TRBV2 combines with J gene TRBJ2-7; D could derive from TRBD1 or TRBD2 (6 bases each). The V gene lost 1 base and the J gene lost 4 bases, with 17 bases spanning the gap. The CDR3 runs 16 residues. CDR1 and CDR2 from the germline V gene are SNHLY and FYNNEI. The CDR3 region has the DNA TGTGCCAGCAGTGAAGGGAGGGGGGTTTTTCTTTACGAGCAGTACTTC. Residues: CASSEGRGVFLYEQYF.

The chain employs TRBV12-5 and TRBJ1-2, with D perhaps TRBD1 (6 bases). Between the trimmed V and J ends, which lost 6 bases and 4 bases, there was a span of 12 bases. CDR1 and CDR2 from the germline V gene are LGHNT and FRNRAP. This CDR3 spans 13 amino acids. The CDR3 DNA sequence: TGTGCTAGTGGGAGGGGGGCTCGCTATGGCTACACCTTC. As protein: CASGRGARYGYTF.

This rearrangement joins TRBV2 to TRBJ1-2; D call uncertain. The CDR3 spans 14 residues. Germline V lookup: CDR1 SNHLY, CDR2 FYNNEI. The V end lost 8 bases, the J end lost 5 bases, and 18 bases lay between the germline ends. Here the CDR3 reads CASPSRGQGYGYTF. DNA for the CDR3: TGTGCCAGCCCGTCGAGAGGGCAAGGATATGGCTACACCTTC.

V is TRBV27 and J is TRBJ2-7; no definite D call. The CDR3 contains 19 residues. Trimming stripped 2 bases from V and 2 bases from J, with 25 bases between. Germline values: CDR1 MNHEY, CDR2 SMNVEV (reference sequence). CDR3 in amino acids: CASSLAFLRADGSTYEQYF. CDR3 bases: TGTGCCAGCAGTTTAGCGTTTCTCCGGGCAGACGGAAGTACCTACGAGCAGTACTTC.

The chain has TRBV5-4 and TRBJ1-1; weak D call: TRBD1 (5 bases). The V end lost 3 bases, the J end lost 1 base, and 10 bases lay between the germline ends. This CDR3 spans 14 amino acids. The V gene's germline CDR1 is SGHNT and CDR2 YYREEE (reference sequence). The CDR3: CASSSPGQNTEAFF. For the CDR3, the DNA is TGTGCCAGCAGCTCTCCCGGACAGAACACTGAAGCTTTCTTT.

This CDR3 is CASRRGDRGAQPQHF. The CDR3, as DNA: TGTGCCAGCAGGAGAGGGGACAGGGGCGCTCAGCCCCAGCATTTT. The chain has TRBV6-5 and TRBJ1-5, with 10 bases lining up with TRBD1. The CDR3 covers 15 residues. With V trimmed by 6 bases and J by 6 bases, 8 bases remained unmatched. Germline CDR1 MNHEY, CDR2 SVGAGI.

The chain couples TRBV6-5 to TRBJ2-3, with D unresolved. V was pared by 0 bases and J by 2 bases, with 9 bases between. This CDR3 region has 15 residues. CDR1 is MNHEY and CDR2 is SVGAGI in the germline V gene. DNA for the CDR3: TGTGCCAGCAGTTACTCGAGGCAGTTCACAGATACGCAGTATTTT. Translation gives CASSYSRQFTDTQYF.

The chain employs TRBV18 and TRBJ2-3, with a possible D match to TRBD1 (5 bases). Germline V gene sequence: CDR1 KGHSH, CDR2 LQKENI. The V end was cut by 6 bases, the J end by 5 bases, with 15 bases between. This CDR3 has 14 residues. The CDR3 nucleotides are TGTGCCAGCTCCCCGCAAACAGGCCGAGATACGCAGTATTTT. Protein sequence: CASSPQTGRDTQYF. Full variable domain (outside the CDR3, taken from reference TRBV18 and TRBJ2-3): NAGVMQNPRHLVRRRGQEARLRCSPMKGHSHVYWYRQLPEEGLKFMVYLQKENIIDESGMPKERFSAEFPKEGPSILRIQQVVRGDSAAYFCASSPQTGRDTQYFGPGTRLTVL.

The chain carries TRBV5-1 and TRBJ1-1, with 9 bases lining up with TRBD1. V lost 4 bases, J lost 6 bases, and 7 bases stayed unmatched. In germline, CDR1 is SGHRS, CDR2 YFSETQ. The CDR3 has 14 amino acids. The CDR3 region is CASSLRTGDPEAFF. For the CDR3, the DNA is TGCGCCAGCAGCCTTCGGACAGGGGACCCTGAAGCTTTCTTT.

V and J are TRBV7-9 and TRBJ1-4; 8 bases match TRBD1. CDR1 is SEHNR and CDR2 is FQNEAQ in the germline V gene (reference sequence). The V and J ends lost 6 bases and 4 bases, in that order; junction bases with no gene match: 10. The CDR3 totals 16 residues. The CDR3 region has the DNA TGTGCCAGCAGGCGGGACAGGCTTAAACTTAATGAAAAACTGTTTTTT. As protein: CASRRDRLKLNEKLFF.

V gene TRBV24-1 combines with J gene TRBJ2-1, with D perhaps TRBD1 (5 bases). Per germline, CDR1 KGHDR and CDR2 SFDVKD. Trimming shortened V by 8 bases and J by 5 bases, and 12 bases separated the two germline ends. The CDR3 is 13 amino acids. CDR3 sequence (DNA): TGTGCCACCAAAGGGGCGGCACACAATGAGCAGTTCTTC. Protein product: CATKGAAHNEQFF.